These 22 T cell receptor beta chains came from one sample sequenced in a study of shared clonotypes between healthy human individuals. Repertoires were generated with immunoSEQ multiplex PCR, while TCRdb's copy carries only in-frame clones and drops some. This table holds 2 million to 2.5 million clones, approximately 96% found once. The specimen sequenced was naive CD4+ T cells sorted from blood. As to subset: CD45RA+ positively selected. These TCRs come from a man between 18 and 35 years old in good health.

CDR3 nucleotides: TGCGCCAGCAGCCAAGAGGGCGGACCGAATAGCAATCAGCCCCAGCATTTT. Its translation: CASSQEGGPNSNQPQHF. The rearrangement joins TRBV4-1 to TRBJ1-5; D unresolved. Trimming left V 0 bases short and J 0 bases short, with 12 bases between. The CDR3 is 17 residues long. Per germline, CDR1 MGHRA and CDR2 YSYEKL.

The V gene is TRBV19, the J gene TRBJ1-5, with D uncertain. Trimming pared 7 bases from V and 9 bases from J, leaving 13 bases between. Germline values: CDR1 LNHDA, CDR2 SQIVND (reference sequence). The CDR3 runs to 12 residues. The CDR3 DNA sequence: TGTGCCAGTACCTCCGGGGATTCGCCCCAGCATTTT. Translating it yields CASTSGDSPQHF.

The CDR3 DNA is TGCGCCAGCAGCCACGGAGGGGGCCGCAGGAGCTCCTACAATGAGCAGTTCTTC. As protein: CASSHGGGRRSSYNEQFF. The chain joins TRBV5-1 to TRBJ2-1; TRBD1 is a possible D gene (7 bases). The CDR3 has 18 residues. CDR1 is SGHRS, CDR2 YFSETQ, per germline. Trimming pared 4 bases from V and 0 bases from J, leaving 20 bases between.

The chain has TRBV6-6 and TRBJ2-7; 10 bases are shared with TRBD2. From germline, CDR1 is MNHNY and CDR2 SVGAGI (reference sequence). This CDR3 spans 15 amino acids. Trimming removed 6 bases from V and 2 bases from J; junction bases left unmatched: 7. The CDR3 nucleotides read TGTGCCAGCAGCACTAGCGGGAAAAGTCCCTACGAGCAGTACTTC. It yields the protein CASSTSGKSPYEQYF.

The rearrangement joins TRBV6-4 to TRBJ1-1, with TRBD1 identical over 8 bases. This CDR3 comprises 12 residues. Unmatched junction bases numbered 2, after V lost 5 bases and J lost 6 bases. Germline V gene sequence: CDR1 MRHNA, CDR2 SNTAGT. The CDR3 nucleotides read TGTGCCAGCAGTACAGGGGGATCTGAAGCTTTCTTT. It specifies CASSTGGSEAFF.

The V gene is TRBV14, the J gene TRBJ2-7; perhaps TRBD1 as D (6 bases). The CDR3 spans 15 residues. V gave up 0 bases and J gave up 4 bases, with 13 bases separating them. CDR1 SGHDN and CDR2 FVKESK come from the germline V gene. The CDR3 loop reads CASSQDGQGKYEQYF. Written as DNA, the CDR3 is TGTGCCAGCAGCCAAGATGGCCAGGGGAAGTACGAGCAGTACTTC.

CDR3 amino acids: CASKLSGGGTGELFF. The CDR3, as DNA: TGTGCCAGCAAGCTGTCTGGGGGCGGCACCGGGGAGCTGTTTTTT. V gene TRBV9 combines with J gene TRBJ2-2, with D possibly being TRBD1 (6 bases). V was clipped by 6 bases and J by 4 bases, with 16 bases between them. The CDR3 length is 15 residues. Germline CDR1 is SGDLS and CDR2 is YYNGEE.

A word on this clone: This CDR3 is also generated by other DNA sequences in the sample. This chain joins TRBV5-1 and TRBJ2-7; 8 bases line up with TRBD2. CDR1 and CDR2 (germline): SGHRS, YFSETQ. With 0 bases clipped from V and 1 base from J, the junction kept 3 bases outside the gene matches. The length of the CDR3 is 15 residues. CDR3 sequence reads: CASSLGGGTSYEQYF. Written as DNA, the CDR3 is TGCGCCAGCAGCTTGGGCGGGGGGACTTCCTACGAGCAGTACTTC.

V and J are TRBV18 and TRBJ1-3, with D tentatively TRBD1 (5 bases). V lost 3 bases to trimming and J lost 0 bases, with 12 bases between them. CDR3 size: 16 residues. From germline, CDR1 is KGHSH and CDR2 LQKENI. The CDR3 sequence is CASSPKPGNSGNTIYF. In DNA, the CDR3 is TGTGCCAGCTCACCCAAGCCAGGGAACTCTGGAAACACCATATATTTT.

The chain carries TRBV13 and TRBJ2-7, with D perhaps TRBD1 (5 bases). The germline V gene encodes CDR1 PRHDT and CDR2 FYEKMQ (reference sequence). V lost 2 bases to trimming and J lost 9 bases, with 11 bases between them. This CDR3 spans 12 amino acids. CDR3 amino acids: CASSLRGRVQYF. The CDR3 nucleotides read TGTGCCAGCAGCTTAAGAGGCAGGGTGCAGTACTTC. Combining the CDR3 with reference TRBV13 and TRBJ2-7 gives the whole variable domain AAGVIQSPRHLIKEKRETATLKCYPIPRHDTVYWYQQGPGQDPQFLISFYEKMQSDKGSIPDRFSAQQFSDYHSELNMSSLELGDSALYFCASSLRGRVQYFGPGTRLTVT.

In its sample, this clone was seen once. This chain joins TRBV6-6 and TRBJ1-3, with D possibly matching TRBD1 (5 bases). CDR3 size: 15 residues. Germline-derived CDR1 and CDR2 are MNHNY and SVGAGI (reference sequence). Trimming took 5 bases from V and 2 from J, leaving 13 bases between them. CDR3 in DNA: TGTGCCAGCAGTCGGACTGGGACCGCTGGAAACACCATATATTTT. This codes for CASSRTGTAGNTIYF.

The chain recombines TRBV28 with TRBJ2-7; unclear D gene. The CDR3 covers 13 residues. Germline V gives CDR1 MDHEN, CDR2 SYDVKM. Trimming stripped 2 bases from V and 6 bases from J, with 11 bases between. CDR3 sequence: CASSLHSVSEQYF. The CDR3 coding sequence is TGTGCCAGCAGTTTACACAGTGTCTCCGAGCAGTACTTC. Drawing the rest from reference TRBV28 and TRBJ2-7, the complete variable domain is DVKVTQSSRYLVKRTGEKVFLECVQDMDHENMFWYRQDPGLGLRLIYFSYDVKMKEKGDIPEGYSVSREKKERFSLILESASTNQTSMYLCASSLHSVSEQYFGPGTRLTVT.

The genes are TRBV28 and TRBJ2-5; D gene ambiguous. CDR1 and CDR2 (germline): MDHEN, SYDVKM. The CDR3 sequence is 13 residues long. V lost 6 bases and J lost 2, with 10 bases in between. The CDR3 spells CASSETSQETQYF. The DNA for the CDR3 is TGTGCCAGCAGCGAGACATCTCAAGAGACCCAGTACTTC.

V is TRBV5-1 and J is TRBJ1-2; TRBD1 matches at 8 bases. CDR1 is SGHRS and CDR2 is YFSETQ in the germline V gene. Trimming at V came to 3 bases and at J to 5 bases, leaving 6 bases not matched to a gene. There are 14 residues in the CDR3. The CDR3 region is CASSSGGQGYGYTF. The DNA of the CDR3 is TGCGCCAGCAGCTCAGGGGGCCAGGGATATGGCTACACCTTC.

Only one count was recorded for this clone. The CDR3 DNA is TGTGCCAGCAGCTTAGGGCAGACAGGGAAATATTCACCCCTCCACTTT. It yields the protein CASSLGQTGKYSPLHF. The gene calls are TRBV7-9 and TRBJ1-6; 7 bases line up with TRBD1. V lost 1 base to trimming and J lost 8 bases; unmatched junction nucleotides: 8. The CDR3 runs to 16 residues. The germline CDR1 and CDR2 sequences are SEHNR and FQNEAQ (reference sequence).

The V gene is TRBV19, the J gene TRBJ2-3, with TRBD2 matching over 7 bases. Trimming at V came to 5 bases and at J to 1 base, leaving 12 bases not matched to a gene. The CDR3 consists of 17 residues. Germline V gene sequence: CDR1 LNHDA, CDR2 SQIVND (reference sequence). CDR3 in DNA: TGTGCCAGTAGTCGACTAGCTTCCTCAACGGGCACAGATACGCAGTATTTT. Its protein is CASSRLASSTGTDTQYF.

The DNA of the CDR3 is TGTGCCAGCAGTACGGACAGGGGCAATCAGCCCCAGCATTTT. This encodes CASSTDRGNQPQHF. The chain employs TRBV6-1 and TRBJ1-5, with TRBD1 matching over 8 bases. Germline V gives CDR1 MNHNS, CDR2 SASEGT. J gave up 2 bases and V 5 bases, and 2 bases lay outside the gene matches. The CDR3 runs to 14 residues.

This chain uses TRBV10-3 with TRBJ2-3; TRBD1 or TRBD2 may be the D gene (5 bases each). With 6 bases removed from V and 6 bases from J, the gap between germline ends came to 10 bases. CDR1 and CDR2 from the germline V gene are ENHRY and SYGVKD. CDR3 length: 12 amino acids. The CDR3 DNA sequence: TGTGCCATCAGCCCCGGGGCGGATACGCAGTATTTT. Translating gives CAISPGADTQYF.

The chain employs TRBV5-1 and TRBJ2-2; no reliable D call. The CDR3 runs to 14 residues. Germline-derived CDR1 and CDR2 are SGHRS and YFSETQ. V dropped 0 bases and J dropped 5 bases, with 8 bases sitting between them. The chain's CDR3 is CASSLVVVTGELFF. The CDR3 bases are TGCGCCAGCAGCTTGGTCGTTGTTACCGGGGAGCTGTTTTTT.

The chain has TRBV27 and TRBJ2-6, with D maybe TRBD1 (6 bases). CDR3 length: 14 residues. Germline CDR1 and CDR2: MNHEY and SMNVEV (reference sequence). The V end was cut by 8 bases, the J end by 4 bases, with 12 bases between. The CDR3 loop is CASAQGSGANVLTF. As DNA, the CDR3 is TGTGCCAGCGCCCAGGGGTCCGGGGCCAACGTCCTGACTTTC.

The chain links TRBV28 to TRBJ1-2; 10 nucleotides agree with TRBD1. This CDR3 is 14 amino acids long. Looked up from germline, CDR1 is MDHEN and CDR2 is SYDVKM. V lost 7 bases to trimming and J lost 7 bases; unmatched junction nucleotides: 9. CDR3 nucleotides: TGTGCCAGCACTAGGGACAGGGGTAAGGGTGGCTACACCTTC. It is translated as CASTRDRGKGGYTF.

About this clone: Different DNA sequences within this sample yield the same CDR3. J is TRBJ1-5 and V is TRBV30; D is unclear. The V end lost 1 base, the J end lost 3 bases, and 7 bases lay between the germline ends. Germline lookup yields CDR1 GTSNPN and CDR2 SVGIG (reference sequence). The CDR3 loop spans 13 amino acids. CDR3 amino acids: CAWSAGNNQPQHF. The CDR3 DNA follows: TGTGCCTGGAGTGCAGGAAACAATCAGCCCCAGCATTTT.